This TCR beta chain was captured by sequencing in a study of brain T cells in children with intractable seizures (dated by TCRdb to the early 2020s). About the study as a whole: As a first screen for immune gene transcripts, resected brain tissue from approximately 54 pediatric epilepsy surgery cases was run on a NanoString immunology panel. Among the roughly twelve selected surgery cases, eight also had pre-surgery blood sequenced, leaving four with brain tissue only.

Remarks on this clone: The specificity of this receptor is unknown. The sample holds no much larger clone one base away, and base qualities are not on file.

The germline V gene specifies MNHEY as CDR1 and SVGAGI as CDR2. The CDR3 starts with the cysteine, ends with the phenylalanine, and has 16 residues. The only DNA kept is the CDR3, 48 bases in frame from the first base. Relative to germline, V is 4 bases shorter and J is 12 bases shorter, with 25 bases between their ends. The immunoSEQ assay was used to generate TCR beta chain sequences from genomic DNA. The published analysis was carried out like this. CDR3 sequences that did not begin with the conserved framework cysteine at position 104 were removed manually. To get clonality, the normalized Shannon's Diversity Index was subtracted from one, giving values from 0 (maximal diversity) to 1 (oligoclonal). Differences in the frequency of the same CDR3 between samples, such as brain versus blood, were assessed with chi-squared comparison-of-proportions tests. Public clonotypes were identified by searching immuneACCESS, and similarity to known antiviral clonotypes was assessed with the VDJdb browser. What TCRdb holds here is the immuneACCESS table cut down to in-frame rearrangements. Part of the clones is not present; checked against another copy, under half of the missing clones reflect an unresolved V gene, and the others are unexplained. V and J calls and clone size come straight from that table; D and trimming were deduced from the DNA. This sample gives about 320,000 clones in total; 93% of them show up just once. The ten largest make up about 5.8% of the sample.

The label giving this sample's time point can be read as: blood from clinic visit 5 months post-surgery; TSC patient then seizure free. The surgery cases showing the highest brain T cell transcript signatures were chosen for TCR beta chain sequencing of brain tissue and, when available, of blood. Patients had been treated with at least one anti-epileptic drug before surgery. The TCR-sequenced patients were children whose drug-resistant epilepsy was caused by tuberous sclerosis complex, focal cortical dysplasia, Rasmussen encephalitis or hemimegalencephaly. Bulk genomic DNA was extracted from unsorted brain tissue and whole blood with the Monarch genomic DNA purification kit. Paper-wide results and their limitations: Viral specificity was inferred only from CDR3 sequence similarity, and patients' HCMV serostatus was unknown. Because sequencing depth was different between pre-surgery and post-surgery blood, clones absent from the pre-surgery sample may reflect undersampling.

The sequence links TRBV6-5 to TRBJ2-1; a confident D gene designation cannot be given. The receptor comes from a boy under two years old with tuberous sclerosis and intractable seizures. Sequenced here: peripheral blood, sampled 4 to 5 months after surgery. At the DNA level, the sequence is TGTGCCAGCAGTTTGTATTCGCCCTACTTAGAGAGTGGGCAGTTCTTC. This yields the protein CASSLYSPYLESGQFF.